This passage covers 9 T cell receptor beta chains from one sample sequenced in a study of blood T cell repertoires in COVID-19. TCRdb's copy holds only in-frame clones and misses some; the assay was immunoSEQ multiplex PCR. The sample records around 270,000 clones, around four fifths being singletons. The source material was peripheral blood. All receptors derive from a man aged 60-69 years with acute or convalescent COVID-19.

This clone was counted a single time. CDR3 protein: CASSLQGSYEQYF. Here the CDR3 DNA reads TGTGCCAGCAGCTTACAGGGATCCTACGAGCAGTACTTC. This chain joins TRBV5-6 and TRBJ2-7, with a possible D match to TRBD1 (6 bases). This CDR3 comprises 13 residues. Per the germline V gene, CDR1 is SGHDT and CDR2 is YYEEEE. The V end was cut by 2 bases, the J end by 1 base, with 7 bases between.

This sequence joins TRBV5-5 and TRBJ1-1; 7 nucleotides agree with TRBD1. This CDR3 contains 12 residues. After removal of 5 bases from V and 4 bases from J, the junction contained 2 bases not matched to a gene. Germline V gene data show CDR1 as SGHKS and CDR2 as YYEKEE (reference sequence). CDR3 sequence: CASSPGGTEAFF. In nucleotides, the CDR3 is TGTGCCAGCAGTCCAGGGGGCACTGAAGCTTTCTTT.

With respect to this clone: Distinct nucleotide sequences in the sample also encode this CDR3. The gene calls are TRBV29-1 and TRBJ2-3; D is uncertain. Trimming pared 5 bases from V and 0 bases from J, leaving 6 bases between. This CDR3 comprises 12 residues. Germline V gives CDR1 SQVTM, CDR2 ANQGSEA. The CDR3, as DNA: TGCAGCGTTACCGGGAGCACAGATACGCAGTATTTT. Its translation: CSVTGSTDTQYF.

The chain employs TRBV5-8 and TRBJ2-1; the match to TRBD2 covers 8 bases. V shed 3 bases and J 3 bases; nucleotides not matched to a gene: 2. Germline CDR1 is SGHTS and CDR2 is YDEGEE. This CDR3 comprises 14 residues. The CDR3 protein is CASSYGTSYNEQFF. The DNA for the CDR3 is TGTGCCAGCAGCTATGGGACTAGCTACAATGAGCAGTTCTTC.

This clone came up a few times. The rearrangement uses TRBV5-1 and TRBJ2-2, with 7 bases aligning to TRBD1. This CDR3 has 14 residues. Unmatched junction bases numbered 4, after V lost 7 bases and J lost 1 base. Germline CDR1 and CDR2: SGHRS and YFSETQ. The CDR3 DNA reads TGCGCCAGCGGCTGGACAGGGAACACCGGGGAGCTGTTTTTT. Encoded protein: CASGWTGNTGELFF.

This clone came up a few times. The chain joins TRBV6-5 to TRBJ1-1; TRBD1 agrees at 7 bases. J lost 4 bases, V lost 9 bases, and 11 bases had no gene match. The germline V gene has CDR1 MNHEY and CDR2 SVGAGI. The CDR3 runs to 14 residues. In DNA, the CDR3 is TGTGCCAGTCCACGACAGGGAGGAAGCACTGAAGCTTTCTTT. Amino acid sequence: CASPRQGGSTEAFF.

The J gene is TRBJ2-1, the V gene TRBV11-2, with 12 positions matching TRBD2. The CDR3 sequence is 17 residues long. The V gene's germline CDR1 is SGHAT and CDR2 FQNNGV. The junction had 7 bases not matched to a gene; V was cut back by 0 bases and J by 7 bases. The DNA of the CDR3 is TGTGCCAGCAGCTTAGAGGGCTTGACTAGCGGGAGAAATGAGCAGTTCTTC. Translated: CASSLEGLTSGRNEQFF. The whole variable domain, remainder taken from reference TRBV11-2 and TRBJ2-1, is EAGVAQSPRYKIIEKRQSVAFWCNPISGHATLYWYQQILGQGPKLLIQFQNNGVVDDSQLPKDRFSAERLKGVDSTLKIQPAKLEDSAVYLCASSLEGLTSGRNEQFFGPGTRLTVL.

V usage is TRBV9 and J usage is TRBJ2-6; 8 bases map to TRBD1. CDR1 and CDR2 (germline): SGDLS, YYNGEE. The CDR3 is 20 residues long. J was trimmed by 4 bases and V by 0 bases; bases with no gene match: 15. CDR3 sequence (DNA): TGTGCCAGCAGCGTAGAACCAGGGGGCAGAAGGAGTCTCGGGGCCAACGTCCTGACTTTC. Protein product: CASSVEPGGRRSLGANVLTF.

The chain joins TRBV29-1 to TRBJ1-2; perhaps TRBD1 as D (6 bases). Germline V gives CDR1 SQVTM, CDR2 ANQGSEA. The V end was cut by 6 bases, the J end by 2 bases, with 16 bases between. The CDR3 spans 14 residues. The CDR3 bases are TGCAGCGTAAAATCCACCGGGACAAACTATGGCTACACCTTC. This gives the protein CSVKSTGTNYGYTF.